The rows below give T cell receptor beta chains drawn from one sample of a study of blood T cell repertoires in COVID-19. Clones were read by immunoSEQ multiplex PCR, and TCRdb kept only the in-frame ones, dropping some. The sample holds about 40,000 clones, approximately 88% seen once. The source material was peripheral blood. These receptors were collected from a man between 45 and 60 years old with active or convalescent COVID-19. CDR3s include the opening cysteine and the closing phenylalanine or tryptophan. Each record gives: V gene, J gene, CDR3 protein.

TRBV9	TRBJ2-3	CASSEGAGGPADTQYF
TRBV7-2	TRBJ1-6	CASSTTGGRLHF
TRBV5-1	TRBJ2-3	CASSPNTASTDTQYF
TRBV3-1/TRBV3-2	TRBJ2-3	CASSGGGSGYTDTQYF
TRBV4-2	TRBJ1-1	CASSQGGFEAFF
TRBV18	TRBJ1-6	CASSPFGDNSPLHF
TRBV7-9	TRBJ2-7	CASSLGEGQGAYEQYF
TRBV5-1	TRBJ1-1	CASSQQGRGTEAFF
TRBV5-4	TRBJ2-5	CASSDRGERETQYF
TRBV2	TRBJ1-2	CASSQGQGNGYTF
TRBV7-6	TRBJ1-1	CASSSGRGRTEAFF
TRBV28	TRBJ2-7	CASSPYSPTSEQYF
TRBV30	TRBJ1-2	CACNRVEGYGYTF
TRBV29-1	TRBJ2-7	CSVEGVFYEQYF
TRBV4-1	TRBJ2-3	CASSRRQGLQDTQYF
TRBV10-3	TRBJ2-5	CAISASGGKETQYF
TRBV6-5	TRBJ1-3	CASRSHLVGNTIYF
TRBV19	TRBJ1-4	CASSTATGKGGEKLFF
TRBV7-2	TRBJ1-2	CASSASGTGYYGYTF
TRBV30	TRBJ1-1	CAWRVRDRNTEAFF
TRBV6-2/TRBV6-3	TRBJ1-6	CASSYSTVTGLDSPLHF
TRBV3-1/TRBV3-2	TRBJ2-1	CASSQVGYEQFF
TRBV6-5	TRBJ1-1	CASSSRTGGTEAFF
TRBV5-1	TRBJ2-3	CASSPPSASTDTQYF
TRBV7-8	TRBJ1-2	CASSPDHPDRARGYTF
TRBV6-7	TRBJ2-2	CASSYGQGGTGELFF
TRBV3-1/TRBV3-2	TRBJ1-1	CASSARQGRGPEAFF
TRBV2	TRBJ2-7	CASSEDRLARMHEQYF
TRBV5-1	TRBJ2-7	CASSLSPIWTSGGSSSYEQYF
TRBV5-1	TRBJ2-1	CASSLKQGNEQFF
TRBV6-2/TRBV6-3	TRBJ1-1	CASSYGAGNMNTEAFF
TRBV30	TRBJ2-3	CAWSVGAGGWGDTQYF
TRBV19	TRBJ1-5	CASSIGLRGSNQPQHF
TRBV5-4	TRBJ1-2	CASSLDRGNYGYTF